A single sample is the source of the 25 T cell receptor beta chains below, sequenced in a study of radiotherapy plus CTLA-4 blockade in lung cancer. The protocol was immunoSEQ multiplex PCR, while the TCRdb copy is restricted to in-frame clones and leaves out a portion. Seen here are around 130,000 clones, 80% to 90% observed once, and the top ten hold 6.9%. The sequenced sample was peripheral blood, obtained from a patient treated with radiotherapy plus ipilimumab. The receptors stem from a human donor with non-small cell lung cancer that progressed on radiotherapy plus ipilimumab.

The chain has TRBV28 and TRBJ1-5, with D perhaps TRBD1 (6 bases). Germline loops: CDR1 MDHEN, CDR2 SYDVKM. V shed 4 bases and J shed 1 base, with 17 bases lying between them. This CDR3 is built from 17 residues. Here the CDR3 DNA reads TGTGCCAGCAGTTCGATACAGGGTGGTGACAGCAATCAGCCCCAGCATTTT. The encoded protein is CASSSIQGGDSNQPQHF.

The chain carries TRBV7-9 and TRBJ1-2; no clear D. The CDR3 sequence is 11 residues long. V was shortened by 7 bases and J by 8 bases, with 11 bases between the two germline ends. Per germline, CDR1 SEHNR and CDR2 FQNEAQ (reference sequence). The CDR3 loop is CASTYTGGYTF. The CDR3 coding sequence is TGTGCCAGCACCTACACGGGGGGCTACACCTTC.

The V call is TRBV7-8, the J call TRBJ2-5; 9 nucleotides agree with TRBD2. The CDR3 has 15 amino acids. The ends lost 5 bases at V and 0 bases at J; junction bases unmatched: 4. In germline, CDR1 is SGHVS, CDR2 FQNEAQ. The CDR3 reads CASSRLAGDQETQYF. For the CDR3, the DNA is TGTGCCAGCAGCCGATTAGCGGGAGACCAAGAGACCCAGTACTTC.

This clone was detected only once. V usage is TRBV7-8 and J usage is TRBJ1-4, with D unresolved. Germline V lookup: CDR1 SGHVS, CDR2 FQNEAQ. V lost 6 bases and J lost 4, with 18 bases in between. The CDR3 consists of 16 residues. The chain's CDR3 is CASRSQTTGNNEKLFF. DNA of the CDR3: TGTGCCAGCAGGAGTCAGACGACGGGAAATAATGAAAAACTGTTTTTT.

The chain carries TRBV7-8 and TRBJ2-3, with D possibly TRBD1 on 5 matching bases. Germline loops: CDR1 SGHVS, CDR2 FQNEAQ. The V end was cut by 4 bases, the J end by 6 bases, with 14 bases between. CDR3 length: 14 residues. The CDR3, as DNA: TGTGCCAGCAGCTCCGACAGCTACCTCGATACGCAGTATTTT. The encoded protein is CASSSDSYLDTQYF.

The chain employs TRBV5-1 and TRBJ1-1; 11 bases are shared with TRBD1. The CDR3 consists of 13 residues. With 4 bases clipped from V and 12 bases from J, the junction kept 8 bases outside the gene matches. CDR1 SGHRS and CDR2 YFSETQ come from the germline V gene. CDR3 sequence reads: CASSIGQGAGSFF. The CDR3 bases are TGCGCCAGCAGCATCGGACAGGGGGCTGGGTCTTTCTTT.

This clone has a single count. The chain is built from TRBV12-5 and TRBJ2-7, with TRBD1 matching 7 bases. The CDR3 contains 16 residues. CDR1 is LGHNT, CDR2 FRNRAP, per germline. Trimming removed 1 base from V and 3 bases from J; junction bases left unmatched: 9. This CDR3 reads CASGLGLGDSLYEQYF. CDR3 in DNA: TGTGCTAGTGGTTTGGGCTTAGGGGACAGCCTCTACGAGCAGTACTTC.

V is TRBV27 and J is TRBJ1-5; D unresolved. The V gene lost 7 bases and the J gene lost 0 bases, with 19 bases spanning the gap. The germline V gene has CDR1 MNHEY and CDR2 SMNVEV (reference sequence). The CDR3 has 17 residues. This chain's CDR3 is CASTVVCRPRSNQPQHF. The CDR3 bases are TGTGCCAGCACGGTGGTCTGTCGGCCTCGTAGCAATCAGCCCCAGCATTTT.

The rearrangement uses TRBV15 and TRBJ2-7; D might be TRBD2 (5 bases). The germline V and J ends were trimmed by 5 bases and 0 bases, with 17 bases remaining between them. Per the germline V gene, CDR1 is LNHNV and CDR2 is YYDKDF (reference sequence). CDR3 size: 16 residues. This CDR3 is CATSPYPRRSSYEQYF. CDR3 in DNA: TGTGCCACCAGCCCCTACCCGAGGAGGAGCTCCTACGAGCAGTACTTC.

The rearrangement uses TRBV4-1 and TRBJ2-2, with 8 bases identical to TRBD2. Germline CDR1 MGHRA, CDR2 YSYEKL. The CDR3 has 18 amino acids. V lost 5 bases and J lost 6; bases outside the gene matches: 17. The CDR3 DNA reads TGCGCCAGCAGCACCCGGAGCCGCGCGGGAGGCGGGGCCGGGGAGCTGTTTTTT. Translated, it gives CASSTRSRAGGGAGELFF.

CDR3 coding DNA: TGCGCCAGCAGCTCGGGGACTAGCGGGAGTGAGACCCAGTACTTC. It yields the protein CASSSGTSGSETQYF. This chain connects TRBV5-1 to TRBJ2-5; 14 bases line up with TRBD2. V dropped 3 bases and J dropped 5; count of bases not matched to a gene: 3. Germline loops: CDR1 SGHRS, CDR2 YFSETQ. CDR3 length equals 15 residues.

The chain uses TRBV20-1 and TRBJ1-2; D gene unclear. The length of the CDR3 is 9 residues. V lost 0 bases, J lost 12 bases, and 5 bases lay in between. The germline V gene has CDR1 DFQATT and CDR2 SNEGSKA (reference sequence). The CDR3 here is CSARDRNTF. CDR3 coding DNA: TGCAGTGCTAGAGATCGGAACACCTTC.

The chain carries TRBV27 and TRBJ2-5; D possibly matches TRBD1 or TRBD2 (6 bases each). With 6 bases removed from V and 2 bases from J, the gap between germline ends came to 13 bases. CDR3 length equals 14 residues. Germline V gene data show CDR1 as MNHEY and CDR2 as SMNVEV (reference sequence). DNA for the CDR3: TGTGCCAGCAGGGAGGGCGGACAGCAAGAGACCCAGTACTTC. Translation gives CASREGGQQETQYF.

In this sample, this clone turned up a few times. DNA for the CDR3: TGTGCCAGTGGAACCGGGACAGGATTCTACGAGCAGTACTTC. Its protein is CASGTGTGFYEQYF. V is TRBV19 and J is TRBJ2-7; 8 bases agree with TRBD1. This CDR3 is built from 14 residues. Germline V gives CDR1 LNHDA, CDR2 SQIVND (reference sequence). V shed 8 bases, J shed 3 bases, and the junction held 9 bases outside the gene matches.

The CDR3 sequence is CAWRIKAAVGTGELFF. CDR3 nucleotide sequence: TGTGCCTGGAGGATAAAAGCGGCCGTGGGTACCGGGGAGCTGTTTTTT. The chain is built from TRBV30 and TRBJ2-2; tentative D call: TRBD2 (5 bases). V lost 3 bases to trimming and J lost 5 bases, with 19 bases between them. CDR1 is GTSNPN and CDR2 is SVGIG in the germline V gene (reference sequence). CDR3 length: 16 residues.

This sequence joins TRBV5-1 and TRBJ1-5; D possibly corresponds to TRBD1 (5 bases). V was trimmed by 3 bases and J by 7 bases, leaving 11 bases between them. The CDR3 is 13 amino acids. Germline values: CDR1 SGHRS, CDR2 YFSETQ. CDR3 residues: CASSSQGEQPQHF. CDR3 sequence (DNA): TGCGCCAGCAGCTCTCAGGGTGAGCAGCCCCAGCATTTT.

This chain's CDR3 is CASSLASGEAFF. The CDR3 region has the DNA TGCGCCAGCAGCTTGGCTAGCGGTGAAGCTTTCTTT. The chain employs TRBV5-1 and TRBJ1-1; D remains ambiguous. The CDR3 totals 12 residues. Looked up from germline, CDR1 is SGHRS and CDR2 is YFSETQ. Between the trimmed V and J ends, which lost 0 bases and 7 bases, there was a span of 7 bases.

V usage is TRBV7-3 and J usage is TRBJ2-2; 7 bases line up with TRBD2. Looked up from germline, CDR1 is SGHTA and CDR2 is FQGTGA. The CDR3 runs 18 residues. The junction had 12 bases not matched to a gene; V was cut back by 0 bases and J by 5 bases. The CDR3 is CASSLTAVGTIGTGELFF. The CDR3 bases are TGTGCCAGCAGCTTAACTGCCGTTGGGACTATAGGTACCGGGGAGCTGTTTTTT.

Here the CDR3 DNA reads TGTGCCAGCAGCCCCCAGACTAGGGGCGAGCAGTACTTC. This encodes CASSPQTRGEQYF. This chain uses TRBV9 with TRBJ2-7, with a weak D call TRBD2 (6 bases). V lost 4 bases, J lost 6 bases, and 14 bases lay in between. The CDR3 has 13 residues. Germline-derived CDR1 and CDR2 are SGDLS and YYNGEE.

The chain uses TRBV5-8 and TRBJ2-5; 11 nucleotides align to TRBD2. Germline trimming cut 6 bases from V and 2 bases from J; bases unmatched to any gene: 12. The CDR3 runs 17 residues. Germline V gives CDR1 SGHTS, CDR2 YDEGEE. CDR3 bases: TGTGCCAGCAACCCCTATATGGGACTAGCGGTACAAGAGACCCAGTACTTC. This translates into CASNPYMGLAVQETQYF.

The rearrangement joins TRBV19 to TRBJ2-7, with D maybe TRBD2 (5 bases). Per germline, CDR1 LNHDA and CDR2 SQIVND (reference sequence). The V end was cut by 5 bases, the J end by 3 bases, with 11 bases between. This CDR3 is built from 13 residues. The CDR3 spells CASSRDYHYEQYF. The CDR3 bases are TGTGCCAGTAGTCGCGACTACCACTACGAGCAGTACTTC.

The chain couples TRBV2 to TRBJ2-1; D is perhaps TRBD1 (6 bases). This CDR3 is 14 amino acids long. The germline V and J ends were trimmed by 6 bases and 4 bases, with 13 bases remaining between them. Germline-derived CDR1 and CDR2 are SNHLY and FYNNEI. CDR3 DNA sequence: TGTGCCAGCAGCAGGACAGTGTTGTACAATGAGCAGTTCTTC. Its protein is CASSRTVLYNEQFF. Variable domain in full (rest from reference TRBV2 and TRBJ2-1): EPEVTQTPSHQVTQMGQEVILRCVPISNHLYFYWYRQILGQKVEFLVSFYNNEISEKSEIFDDQFSVERPDGSNFTLKIRSTKLEDSAMYFCASSRTVLYNEQFFGPGTRLTVL.

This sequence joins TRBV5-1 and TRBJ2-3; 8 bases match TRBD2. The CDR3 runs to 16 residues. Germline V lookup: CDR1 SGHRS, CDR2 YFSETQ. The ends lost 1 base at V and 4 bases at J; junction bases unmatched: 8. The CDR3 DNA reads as TGCGCCAGCAGCTTGAAACCGGTAGCGGGACCAGATACGCAGTATTTT. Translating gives CASSLKPVAGPDTQYF. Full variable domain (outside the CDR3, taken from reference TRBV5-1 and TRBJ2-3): KAGVTQTPRYLIKTRGQQVTLSCSPISGHRSVSWYQQTPGQGLQFLFEYFSETQRNKGNFPGRFSGRQFSNSRSEMNVSTLELGDSALYLCASSLKPVAGPDTQYFGPGTRLTVL.

The CDR3 DNA reads TGTGCCAGCAGCCCGGGAGGGCGCAATGTCTACAATGAGCAGTTCTTC. Translation: CASSPGGRNVYNEQFF. The chain has TRBV5-6 and TRBJ2-1, with TRBD2 matching over 8 bases. Germline loops: CDR1 SGHDT, CDR2 YYEEEE. The CDR3 spans 16 residues. J was trimmed by 3 bases and V by 4 bases; bases with no gene match: 9.

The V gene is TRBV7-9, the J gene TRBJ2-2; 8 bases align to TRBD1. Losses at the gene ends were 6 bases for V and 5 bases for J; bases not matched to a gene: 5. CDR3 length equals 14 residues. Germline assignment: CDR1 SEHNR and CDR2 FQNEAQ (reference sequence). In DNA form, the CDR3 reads TGTGCCAGCAGGGGGACAGGAGGAACCGGGGAGCTGTTTTTT. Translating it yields CASRGTGGTGELFF.